Listed below are T cell receptor beta chains from one sample, sequenced in a study of T cell responses to AZD1222 COVID-19 vaccine. Method: immunoSEQ multiplex PCR; TCRdb's copy keeps in-frame clones and lacks some. The sample consists of fewer than 110,000 clones, 75% to 95% of them appearing once. Sequences were derived from peripheral blood, sampled on day 0 of AZD1222 vaccination. These receptors were collected from an adult in good health. Each CDR3 is given with its conserved first and last residue. The D gene is left open where the match is weak. For some rows the clone size is stated as once, few or many, or as a class when expanded; others skip it.

d_gene	abundance	j_gene	v_gene	CDR3aa	CDR3nt
NA	NA	TRBJ1-4	TRBV2	CASCRELQEKLFF	TGTGCCAGCTGCCGGGAACTTCAGGAAAAACTGTTTTTT
NA	NA	TRBJ1-4	TRBV21-1	CASSKEGSGNEKLFF	TGTGCCAGCAGCAAAGAAGGGTCGGGTAATGAAAAACTGTTTTTT
NA	NA	TRBJ1-5	TRBV2	CASSGQQPDQPQHF	TGTGCCAGCAGTGGGCAGCAGCCCGATCAGCCCCAGCATTTT
NA	NA	TRBJ2-2	TRBV5-1	CASSLVVGGELFF	TGCGCCAGCAGCTTGGTGGTTGGCGGGGAGCTGTTTTTT
NA	NA	TRBJ2-2	TRBV15	CATSLRGEAGELFF	TGTGCCACCAGCCTTCGAGGGGAGGCCGGGGAGCTGTTTTTT
NA	NA	TRBJ1-1	TRBV5-6	CASSFMNTEAFF	TGTGCCAGCAGCTTCATGAACACTGAAGCTTTCTTT
NA	NA	TRBJ1-2	TRBV12-5	CASGLADGTYGYTF	TGTGCTAGTGGTTTGGCAGACGGGACCTATGGCTACACCTTC
TRBD1	NA	TRBJ1-5	TRBV19	CASSPNRGQYSNQPQHF	TGTGCCAGTAGTCCGAACAGGGGTCAATATAGCAATCAGCCCCAGCATTTT
NA	once	TRBJ1-1	TRBV6-5	CASSYFKGPRTEAFF	TGTGCCAGCAGTTACTTCAAGGGCCCGAGGACTGAAGCTTTCTTT
NA	NA	TRBJ2-1	TRBV7-6	CASSKDGTQLYNEQFF	TGTGCCAGCAGCAAGGACGGGACACAGTTATACAATGAGCAGTTCTTC
NA	NA	TRBJ1-1	TRBV6-1	CASSEVAGRATEAFF	TGTGCCAGCAGTGAAGTGGCAGGGAGAGCCACTGAAGCTTTCTTT
NA	NA	TRBJ1-1	TRBV19	CASSPRDRWNTEAFF	TGTGCCAGTAGTCCTAGGGACCGATGGAACACTGAAGCTTTCTTT
NA	NA	TRBJ1-2	TRBV6-5	CASSSRGRTFYGYTF	TGTGCCAGCAGTTCCCGGGGACGGACGTTCTATGGCTACACCTTC
TRBD1	NA	TRBJ1-1	TRBV11-2	CASSLDRGHREAFF	TGTGCCAGCAGCTTGGACAGGGGGCATAGAGAAGCTTTCTTT
NA	NA	TRBJ1-1	TRBV4-1	CASSQDPGRNTEAFF	TGCGCCAGCAGCCAAGATCCGGGCAGGAACACTGAAGCTTTCTTT
NA	NA	TRBJ1-1	TRBV27	CASSDYLNTEAFF	TGTGCCAGCAGTGATTACCTGAACACTGAAGCTTTCTTT
NA	NA	TRBJ2-1	TRBV6-5	CASGALTYNEQFF	TGTGCCTCAGGGGCATTGACCTACAATGAGCAGTTCTTC
NA	few	TRBJ1-1	TRBV28	CASRQGGLSEAFF	TGTGCCAGCCGTCAGGGAGGCTTGAGTGAAGCTTTCTTT
NA	NA	TRBJ2-4	TRBV13	CASSLGRRGSYKNIQYF	TGTGCCAGCAGCTTAGGTAGGAGGGGATCCTACAAAAACATTCAGTACTTC
NA	NA	TRBJ2-2	TRBV5-4	CASSLGDGGTGELFF	TGTGCCAGCAGCTTGGGAGACGGGGGAACCGGGGAGCTGTTTTTT
TRBD1	NA	TRBJ2-3	TRBV24-1	CATSDPGQGGTDTQYF	TGTGCCACCAGTGACCCGGGACAGGGCGGCACAGATACGCAGTATTTT
NA	NA	TRBJ2-2	TRBV7-9	CASSPPGLTVAGELFF	TGTGCCAGCAGCCCGCCCGGCCTTACGGTCGCCGGGGAGCTGTTTTTT
NA	few	TRBJ1-5	TRBV23-1	CARIATKDCCNQPQHF	TGCGCCAGAATCGCAACCAAGGACTGCTGCAATCAGCCCCAGCATTTT
NA	NA	TRBJ2-7	TRBV28	CASSFGQGYEQYF	TGTGCCAGCAGTTTTGGGCAGGGCTACGAGCAGTACTTC
NA	NA	TRBJ2-2	TRBV4-2	CASSQVGTSTGELFF	TGTGCCAGCAGCCAAGTCGGGACTTCGACCGGGGAGCTGTTTTTT
TRBD2	NA	TRBJ2-1	TRBV4-1	CASSHWTSGGHNEQFF	TGCGCCAGCAGCCACTGGACTAGCGGGGGACACAATGAGCAGTTCTTC
TRBD1	few	TRBJ1-2	TRBV28	CASSLVQGAHGYTF	TGTGCCAGCAGTTTAGTACAGGGGGCCCATGGCTACACCTTC
TRBD1	NA	TRBJ1-2	TRBV7-9	CASSRLRDSYGYGYTF	TGTGCCAGCAGTCGTTTACGGGACAGCTACGGCTATGGCTACACCTTC
NA	few	TRBJ1-5	TRBV19	CASSRGSINQPQHF	TGTGCCAGTAGTAGGGGCAGTATCAATCAGCCCCAGCATTTT
NA	once	TRBJ1-2	TRBV21-1	CASSNYGGYTF	TGTGCCAGCAGCAATTATGGGGGCTACACCTTC
TRBD2	NA	TRBJ2-1	TRBV28	CASSQLAKPTNEQFF	TGTGCCAGCAGCCAACTAGCGAAACCTACCAATGAGCAGTTCTTC
NA	NA	TRBJ2-1	TRBV7-9	CASSLRDGRPFF	TGTGCCAGCAGCTTAAGAGACGGACGCCCGTTCTTC
NA	NA	TRBJ2-5	TRBV2	CASSQETQYF	TGTGCCAGCAGTCAAGAGACCCAGTACTTC
TRBD1	NA	TRBJ1-1	TRBV5-1	CASSLGDRGNTEAFF	TGCGCCAGCAGCTTAGGGGACAGGGGAAACACTGAAGCTTTCTTT
NA	NA	TRBJ2-3	TRBV7-9	CASTLRGSTDTQYF	TGTGCCAGCACCCTAAGAGGCAGCACAGATACGCAGTATTTT
NA	NA	TRBJ2-1	TRBV28	CASGSRGQFF	TGTGCCAGTGGGAGCCGGGGGCAGTTCTTC
TRBD1	NA	TRBJ2-1	TRBV5-1	CASSSLQGIEQFF	TGCGCCAGCAGCTCCTTACAGGGGATTGAGCAGTTCTTC
NA	NA	TRBJ1-2	TRBV3-1/TRBV3-2	CASTTGPNYGYTF	TGTGCCAGCACGACAGGACCCAACTATGGCTACACCTTC
NA	few	TRBJ2-1	TRBV10-3	CAISATPGDAGYEQFF	TGTGCCATCAGTGCCACACCGGGGGACGCAGGCTATGAGCAGTTCTTC
TRBD1	once	TRBJ1-3	TRBV19	CASSDRGGNTIYF	TGTGCCAGTAGCGACAGGGGTGGAAACACCATATATTTT
NA	NA	TRBJ2-7	TRBV5-1	CASSYSSPPGLIEQYF	TGCGCCAGCAGCTACTCCTCCCCACCAGGGTTAATAGAGCAGTACTTC
TRBD2	NA	TRBJ2-7	TRBV5-6	CASSFWLAGDEQYF	TGTGCCAGCAGCTTTTGGCTAGCGGGGGACGAGCAGTACTTC
TRBD1	few	TRBJ1-4	TRBV5-8	CASSPGQGSEKLFF	TGTGCCAGCAGCCCGGGACAGGGGAGTGAAAAACTGTTTTTT
TRBD2	NA	TRBJ2-3	TRBV5-8	CASSSGLAGISTDTQYF	TGTGCCAGCAGCTCTGGACTAGCGGGGATTAGCACAGATACGCAGTATTTT
NA	NA	TRBJ1-5	TRBV6-5	CASTAGGGGNQPQHF	TGTGCCAGCACCGCCGGGGGAGGGGGCAATCAGCCCCAGCATTTT
NA	once	TRBJ1-5	TRBV9	CAGPDNSNQPQHF	TGTGCCGGTCCGGATAATAGCAATCAGCCCCAGCATTTT
TRBD1	once	TRBJ1-6	TRBV3-1/TRBV3-2	CASSLQGAGDSPLHF	TGTGCCAGCAGCCTACAGGGGGCTGGGGATTCACCCCTCCACTTT
NA	NA	TRBJ2-5	TRBV12-5	CARRLGQETQYF	TGTGCTAGGCGATTGGGACAAGAGACCCAGTACTTC
NA	NA	TRBJ1-3	TRBV7-2	CASSSRTAKNTIYF	TGTGCCAGCAGCTCTAGGACAGCCAAAAACACCATATATTTT